A selection of T cell receptor beta chains follows, all from one sample in a study of blood T cell repertoires in COVID-19. Assay: immunoSEQ multiplex PCR; the TCRdb copy retains only in-frame clones and omits some. The sample holds 120,000 or so clones, almost 85% seen once. The specimen sequenced was peripheral blood. These receptors were taken from a woman aged 25-40 years who had recovered from COVID-19. The CDR3 runs from the conserved cysteine through the conserved F or W. Each record gives: V gene, D gene, J gene, clone size, CDR3 DNA, CDR3 protein. The D gene is left open where the match is weak. Clone size is given for some rows only: seen once, a few or many times, or a class if the clone is expanded.

V: TRBV5-6
D: .
J: TRBJ2-3
size: .
DNA: TGTGCCAGCAGCCTAGTAAGACTAGGAGTAAATCCTGATACGCAGTATTTT
CDR3: CASSLVRLGVNPDTQYF

V: TRBV27
D: TRBD1
J: TRBJ2-5
size: .
DNA: TGTGCCAGCAGTCGAACGGGACAGGTGTACCAAGAGACCCAGTACTTC
CDR3: CASSRTGQVYQETQYF

V: TRBV28
D: TRBD2
J: TRBJ2-5
size: .
DNA: TGTGCCAGCAGTTCTTCCCCCTTAGCGGGAGCGCGGCAAGAGACCCAGTACTTC
CDR3: CASSSSPLAGARQETQYF

V: TRBV6-6
D: TRBD1
J: TRBJ1-2
size: .
DNA: TGTGCCAGCAGTACGGGACAGAGCTATGGCTACACCTTC
CDR3: CASSTGQSYGYTF

V: TRBV29-1
D: .
J: TRBJ2-7
size: .
DNA: TGCAGCGTTGACGCAGGGGACTACGAGCAGTACTTC
CDR3: CSVDAGDYEQYF

V: TRBV7-9
D: .
J: TRBJ2-2
size: .
DNA: TGTGCCAGCATCCCGAAAGGGGCAGAGAACACCGGGGAGCTGTTTTTT
CDR3: CASIPKGAENTGELFF

V: TRBV24-1
D: .
J: TRBJ2-3
size: .
DNA: TGTGCCACCAGGGGGACTAGCACAGATACGCAGTATTTT
CDR3: CATRGTSTDTQYF

V: TRBV7-8
D: .
J: TRBJ2-5
size: .
DNA: TGTGCCAGCAGCTTGAGACAGCAGGGTCGCGAGACCCAGTACTTC
CDR3: CASSLRQQGRETQYF

V: TRBV9
D: .
J: TRBJ1-5
size: .
DNA: TGTGCCAGCAGCGTAGAAGGGGCGTTTAAGCCCCAGCATTTT
CDR3: CASSVEGAFKPQHF

V: TRBV6-1
D: .
J: TRBJ1-5
size: .
DNA: TGTGCCAGCAGTGAGCAAGGGGGTCAGCCCCAGCATTTT
CDR3: CASSEQGGQPQHF

V: TRBV27
D: .
J: TRBJ1-3
size: .
DNA: TGTGCCAGCCGACCGCAGGGGACATCCTCTGGAAACACCATATATTTT
CDR3: CASRPQGTSSGNTIYF

V: TRBV7-8
D: .
J: TRBJ1-5
size: .
DNA: TGTGCCAGCAGCGAACAGCAGTTTAATCAGCCCCAGCATTTT
CDR3: CASSEQQFNQPQHF

V: TRBV2
D: TRBD2
J: TRBJ2-7
size: .
DNA: TGTGCCAGCATCCCGGTGGGGGGGGGATTCTACGAGCAGTACTTC
CDR3: CASIPVGGGFYEQYF

V: TRBV6-6
D: .
J: TRBJ1-1
size: .
DNA: TGTGCCAGCAGTTACTCGGCAGGGGCCACTGAAGCTTTCTTT
CDR3: CASSYSAGATEAFF

V: TRBV19
D: TRBD1
J: TRBJ1-1
size: .
DNA: TGTGCCAGCCCTCGGACAGGGCGGGGAACTGAAGCTTTCTTT
CDR3: CASPRTGRGTEAFF

V: TRBV29-1
D: .
J: TRBJ2-7
size: .
DNA: TGCAGCGTTGGTCACGGGACAAGCTCCTACGAGCAGTACTTC
CDR3: CSVGHGTSSYEQYF

V: TRBV3-1/TRBV3-2
D: TRBD1
J: TRBJ1-3
size: .
DNA: TGTGCCAGCAGCCAAGATCTCAGGAGACAGGGGGGAAACACCATATATTTT
CDR3: CASSQDLRRQGGNTIYF

V: TRBV5-1
D: TRBD1
J: TRBJ1-3
size: .
DNA: TGCGCCAGCCAGGGGACAGGGTCTTTTGGAAACACCATATATTTT
CDR3: CASQGTGSFGNTIYF

V: TRBV7-8
D: TRBD1
J: TRBJ2-7
size: few
DNA: TGTGCCAGCAGCTTTCCCTACGTGGGACAGGGGGGCGACGAGCAGTACTTC
CDR3: CASSFPYVGQGGDEQYF

V: TRBV5-6
D: TRBD1
J: TRBJ1-5
size: few
DNA: TGTGCCAGCAGTGGACAGGGGATTCTTCAGCCCCAGCATTTT
CDR3: CASSGQGILQPQHF

V: TRBV6-2/TRBV6-3
D: .
J: TRBJ1-1
size: .
DNA: TGTGCCAGCAGTTACGTCACAACGAACACTGAAGCTTTCTTT
CDR3: CASSYVTTNTEAFF

V: TRBV19
D: .
J: TRBJ1-1
size: .
DNA: TGTGCCAGTAGTTCCGGTGAAACTGAAGCTTTCTTT
CDR3: CASSSGETEAFF

V: TRBV6-5
D: .
J: TRBJ1-2
size: .
DNA: TGTGCCAGCAGTTACCGGGACTACTATGGCTACACCTTC
CDR3: CASSYRDYYGYTF

V: TRBV5-4
D: TRBD2
J: TRBJ2-1
size: .
DNA: TGTGCCAGCAGCTTGGGTACGCGGGAGACCGGGAATGAGCAGTTCTTC
CDR3: CASSLGTRETGNEQFF

V: TRBV4-2
D: TRBD2
J: TRBJ2-1
size: .
DNA: TGTGCCAGCAGCCCGCCTAGCGGATCCTACAATGAGCAGTTCTTC
CDR3: CASSPPSGSYNEQFF

V: TRBV5-6
D: .
J: TRBJ1-5
size: .
DNA: TGTGCCAGCAGCTTGCGGCAGGGGCGGAGCAATCAGCCCCAGCATTTT
CDR3: CASSLRQGRSNQPQHF

V: TRBV19
D: .
J: TRBJ1-6
size: .
DNA: TGTGCCAGTAGTATGGGGGGAATCTATAATTCACCCCTCCACTTT
CDR3: CASSMGGIYNSPLHF

V: TRBV7-9
D: .
J: TRBJ2-1
size: .
DNA: TGTGCCAGCAGCTTAGCGGCTAGCCGCTCCTACAATGAGCAGTTCTTC
CDR3: CASSLAASRSYNEQFF

V: TRBV7-3
D: TRBD1
J: TRBJ2-6
size: .
DNA: TGTGCCAGCAGCCCTAGGACAGGGGCCCGCCCCGGGGCCAACGTCCTGACTTTC
CDR3: CASSPRTGARPGANVLTF

V: TRBV3-1/TRBV3-2
D: TRBD1
J: TRBJ1-2
size: .
DNA: TGTGCCAGCAGCCCGGGACAGGGATATGGCTACACCTTC
CDR3: CASSPGQGYGYTF

V: TRBV6-1
D: .
J: TRBJ2-7
size: .
DNA: TGTGCCAGCAGTGAACAGGGTATAGGCTACGAGCAGTACTTC
CDR3: CASSEQGIGYEQYF

V: TRBV7-9
D: TRBD2
J: TRBJ2-3
size: .
DNA: TGTGCCAGCAGCTTTCTCCGGACTAGCGGGAGGTATAGCACAGATACGCAGTATTTT
CDR3: CASSFLRTSGRYSTDTQYF

V: TRBV7-2
D: TRBD1
J: TRBJ1-1
size: .
DNA: TGTGCCAGCAGCTTTGAACAGGGGACTGAAGCTTTCTTT
CDR3: CASSFEQGTEAFF

V: TRBV2
D: .
J: TRBJ1-2
size: .
DNA: TGTGCCAGCAGCGGACAGAACTATGGCTACACCTTC
CDR3: CASSGQNYGYTF

V: TRBV5-1
D: TRBD2
J: TRBJ2-1
size: .
DNA: TGCGCCAGCAGCTTGGAAGCTAGCGGGGCGGGTGAGCAGTTCTTC
CDR3: CASSLEASGAGEQFF

V: TRBV6-5
D: .
J: TRBJ2-7
size: once
DNA: TGTGCCAGCAGCCAGGCTTGGTACGAGCAGTACTTC
CDR3: CASSQAWYEQYF

V: TRBV9
D: .
J: TRBJ2-1
size: .
DNA: TGTGCCAGCAGCGTATCTCCTAGCTCCTACAATGAGCAGTTCTTC
CDR3: CASSVSPSSYNEQFF

V: TRBV5-1
D: .
J: TRBJ1-1
size: once
DNA: TGCGCCAGCAGCTTGGGGAACCGTTCGCCACGGGCTGAAGCTTTCTTT
CDR3: CASSLGNRSPRAEAFF

V: TRBV6-5
D: .
J: TRBJ2-7
size: .
DNA: TGTGCCAGCAGTTACTCAGGGGGTACCTCCTACGAGCAGTACTTC
CDR3: CASSYSGGTSYEQYF

V: TRBV6-5
D: .
J: TRBJ1-5
size: .
DNA: TGTGCCAGCAGCCCGGGATTGGCGGGTCAGCCCCAGCATTTT
CDR3: CASSPGLAGQPQHF

V: TRBV27
D: TRBD2
J: TRBJ2-1
size: .
DNA: TGTGCCAGCAGTTTGGCGGGGGGGGGCTACAATGAGCAGTTCTTC
CDR3: CASSLAGGGYNEQFF

V: TRBV5-4
D: .
J: TRBJ1-1
size: .
DNA: TGTGCCAGCAGCAGGGCTGGGGGGGGTAGGACTGAAGCTTTCTTT
CDR3: CASSRAGGGRTEAFF

V: TRBV7-9
D: .
J: TRBJ1-1
size: .
DNA: TGTGCCAGCAGCCCGGGGGGGACGAGTTGGAACACTGAAGCTTTCTTT
CDR3: CASSPGGTSWNTEAFF

V: TRBV7-9
D: .
J: TRBJ2-3
size: once
DNA: TGTGCCAGCAGCGATACTAGCCCTGGGGGTGCAGATACGCAGTATTTT
CDR3: CASSDTSPGGADTQYF

V: TRBV6-5
D: .
J: TRBJ1-5
size: .
DNA: TGTGCCAGCAGTTACGGAGGTACTCAGCCCCAGCATTTT
CDR3: CASSYGGTQPQHF

V: TRBV6-5
D: .
J: TRBJ1-1
size: .
DNA: TGTGCCACCGTAAGGCGCGGGCTTATGAACACTGAAGCTTTCTTT
CDR3: CATVRRGLMNTEAFF

V: TRBV6-1
D: .
J: TRBJ2-3
size: .
DNA: TGTGCCAGCAGTGAAGCGGGCAGGGGGCAGTATTTT
CDR3: CASSEAGRGQYF

V: TRBV28
D: TRBD1
J: TRBJ2-1
size: .
DNA: TGTGCCAGCAGAGAAGACCGACAGGGATTCTACAATGAGCAGTTCTTC
CDR3: CASREDRQGFYNEQFF